The clone carrying this T cell receptor beta chain was detected a few times. This sample is part of a study of blood T cell repertoires in COVID-19. Whole-study context: Spain, Italy and the United States supplied samples that represented acute and convalescent COVID-19. T cells, B-cell-depleted T cells, or PBMCs supplied cDNA or gDNA.

Authors' methods: Amplification of reference gene primers provided the estimated nucleated cell counts. Data came from immunoSEQ multiplex PCR; TCRdb stores just in-frame clones and leaves some out. V and J calls and clone size follow that table, whereas D and trimming were derived from the DNA. The sample includes a few hundred thousand clones, 75% to 95% of them seen just once. Seattle's enrolled individuals joined amid active infection and were then monitored longitudinally. With 1 base removed from V and 2 bases from J, the gap between germline ends came to 9 bases. Germline values: CDR1 SEHNR, CDR2 FQNEAQ (reference sequence). The CDR3 runs 14 residues.

This clonotype was obtained from a young adult with COVID-19, enrolled during active disease. The chain links TRBV7-9 to TRBJ2-7; D remains unclear. Sequencing used peripheral blood. The CDR3 region has the DNA TGTGCCAGCAGCTTAGACTCACAGACCTACGAGCAGTACTTC. Translation: CASSLDSQTYEQYF. The entire variable domain, with the rest obtained from reference TRBV7-9 and TRBJ2-7, is as follows: DTGVSQNPRHKITKRGQNVTFRCDPISEHNRLYWYRQTLGQGPEFLTYFQNEAQLEKSRLLSDRFSAERPKGSFSTLEIQRTEQGDSAMYLCASSLDSQTYEQYFGPGTRLTVT.